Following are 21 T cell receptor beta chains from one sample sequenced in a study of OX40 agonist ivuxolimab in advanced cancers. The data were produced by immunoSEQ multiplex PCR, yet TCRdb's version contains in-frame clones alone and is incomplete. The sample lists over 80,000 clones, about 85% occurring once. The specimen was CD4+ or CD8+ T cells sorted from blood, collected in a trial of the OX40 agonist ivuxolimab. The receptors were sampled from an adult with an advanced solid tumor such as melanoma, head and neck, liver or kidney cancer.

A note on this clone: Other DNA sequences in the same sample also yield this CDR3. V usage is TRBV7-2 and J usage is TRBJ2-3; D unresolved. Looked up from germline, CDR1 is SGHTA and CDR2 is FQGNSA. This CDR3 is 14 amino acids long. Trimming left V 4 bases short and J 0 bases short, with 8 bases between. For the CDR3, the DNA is TGTGCCAGCAGCTCCCCCCCGAGCACAGATACGCAGTATTTT. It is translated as CASSSPPSTDTQYF.

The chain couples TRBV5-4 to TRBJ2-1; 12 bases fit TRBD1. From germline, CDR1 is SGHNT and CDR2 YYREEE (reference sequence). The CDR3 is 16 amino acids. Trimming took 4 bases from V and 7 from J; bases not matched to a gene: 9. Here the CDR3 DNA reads TGTGCCAGCAGCGAGCCGGGACAGGGGGCTTGGAATGAGCAGTTCTTC. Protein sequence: CASSEPGQGAWNEQFF.

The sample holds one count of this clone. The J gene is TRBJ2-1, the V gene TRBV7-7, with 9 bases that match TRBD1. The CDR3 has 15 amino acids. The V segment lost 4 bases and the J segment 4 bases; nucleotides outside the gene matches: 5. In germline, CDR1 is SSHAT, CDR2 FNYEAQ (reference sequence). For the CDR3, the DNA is TGTGCCAGCAGCTCACTCGGGACAGGGTACAATGAGCAGTTCTTC. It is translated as CASSSLGTGYNEQFF.

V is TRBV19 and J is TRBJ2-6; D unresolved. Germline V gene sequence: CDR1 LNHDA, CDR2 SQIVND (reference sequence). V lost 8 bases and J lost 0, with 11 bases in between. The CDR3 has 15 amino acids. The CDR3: CASARLSSGANVLTF. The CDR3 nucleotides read TGTGCCAGTGCGAGACTGAGCTCTGGGGCCAACGTCCTGACTTTC.

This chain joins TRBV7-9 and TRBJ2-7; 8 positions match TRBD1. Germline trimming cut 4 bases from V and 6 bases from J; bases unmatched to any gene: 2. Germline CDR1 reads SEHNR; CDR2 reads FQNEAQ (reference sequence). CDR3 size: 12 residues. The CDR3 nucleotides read TGTGCCAGCAGCTCGGACAGGGTCGAGCAGTACGTC. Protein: CASSSDRVEQYV.

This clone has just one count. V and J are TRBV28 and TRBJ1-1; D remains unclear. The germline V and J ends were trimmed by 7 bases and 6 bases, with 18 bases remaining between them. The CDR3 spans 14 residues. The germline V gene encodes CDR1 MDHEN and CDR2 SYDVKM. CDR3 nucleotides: TGTGCCAGCACCCCAAAGTCCGGGATCCCTGAAGCTTTCTTT. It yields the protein CASTPKSGIPEAFF.

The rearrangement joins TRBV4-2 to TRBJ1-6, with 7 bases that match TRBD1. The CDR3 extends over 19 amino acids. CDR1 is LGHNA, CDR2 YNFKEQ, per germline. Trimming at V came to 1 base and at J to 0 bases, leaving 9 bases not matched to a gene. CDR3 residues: CASSQVGGRQSSYNSPLHF. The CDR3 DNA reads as TGTGCCAGCAGCCAAGTAGGGGGCCGGCAGAGCTCCTATAATTCACCCCTCCACTTT.

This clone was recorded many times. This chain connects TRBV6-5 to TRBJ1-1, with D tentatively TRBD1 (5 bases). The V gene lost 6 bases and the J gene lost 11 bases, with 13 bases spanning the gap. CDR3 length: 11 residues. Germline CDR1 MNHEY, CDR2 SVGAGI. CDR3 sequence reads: CASRAGPRAFF. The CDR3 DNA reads TGTGCCAGCAGGGCAGGGCCCCGGGCTTTCTTT.

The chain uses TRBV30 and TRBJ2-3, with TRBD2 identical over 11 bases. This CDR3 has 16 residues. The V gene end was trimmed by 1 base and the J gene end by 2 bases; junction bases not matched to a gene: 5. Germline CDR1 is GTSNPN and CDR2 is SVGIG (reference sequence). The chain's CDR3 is CAWSDRLAGNTDTQYF. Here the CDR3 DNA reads TGTGCCTGGAGTGACCGACTAGCGGGAAACACAGATACGCAGTATTTT. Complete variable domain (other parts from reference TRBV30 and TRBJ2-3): SQTIHQWPATLVQPVGSPLSLECTVEGTSNPNLYWYRQAAGRGLQLLFYSVGIGQISSEVPQNLSASRPQDRQFILSSKKLLLSDSGFYLCAWSDRLAGNTDTQYFGPGTRLTVL.

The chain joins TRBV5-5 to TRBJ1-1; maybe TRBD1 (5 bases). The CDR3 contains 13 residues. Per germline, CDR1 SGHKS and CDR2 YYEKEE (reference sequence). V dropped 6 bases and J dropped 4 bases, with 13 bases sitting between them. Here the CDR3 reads CASTPGSFTEAFF. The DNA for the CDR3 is TGTGCCAGCACCCCAGGGAGTTTCACTGAAGCTTTCTTT.

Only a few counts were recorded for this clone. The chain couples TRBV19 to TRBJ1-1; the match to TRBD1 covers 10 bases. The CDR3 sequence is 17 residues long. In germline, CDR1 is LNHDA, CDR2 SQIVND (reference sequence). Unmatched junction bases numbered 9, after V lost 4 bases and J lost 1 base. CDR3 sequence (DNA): TGTGCCAGTAGTAGCCCGGGACAGGGGTTGCGGAACACTGAAGCTTTCTTT. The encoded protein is CASSSPGQGLRNTEAFF.

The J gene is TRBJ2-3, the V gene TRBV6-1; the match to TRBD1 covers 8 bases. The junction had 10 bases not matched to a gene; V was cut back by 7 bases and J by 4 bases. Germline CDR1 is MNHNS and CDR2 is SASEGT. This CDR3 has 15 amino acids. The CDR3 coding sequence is TGTGCCAGCACCTCGGACAGGGTAAAGGCAGATACGCAGTATTTT. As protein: CASTSDRVKADTQYF.

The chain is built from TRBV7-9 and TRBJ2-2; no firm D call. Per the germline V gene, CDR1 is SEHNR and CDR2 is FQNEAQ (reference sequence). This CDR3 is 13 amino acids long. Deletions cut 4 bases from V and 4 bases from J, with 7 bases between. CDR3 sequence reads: CASSYTSTGELFF. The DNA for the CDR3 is TGTGCCAGCAGCTATACATCCACCGGGGAGCTGTTTTTT.

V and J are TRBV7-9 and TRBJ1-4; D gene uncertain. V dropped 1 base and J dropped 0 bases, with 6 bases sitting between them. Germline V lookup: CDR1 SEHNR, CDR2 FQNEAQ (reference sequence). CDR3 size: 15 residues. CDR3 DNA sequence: TGTGCCAGCAGCTTAGGGGTTGCAACTAATGAAAAACTGTTTTTT. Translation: CASSLGVATNEKLFF.

CDR3 region: CASSLMRTGGGGYTF. The CDR3 DNA reads TGTGCCAGCAGCCTGATGAGGACAGGGGGTGGAGGCTACACCTTC. This chain joins TRBV7-8 and TRBJ1-2, with 10 bases matching TRBD1. CDR3 length: 15 amino acids. Trimming cost V 5 bases and J 8 bases; bases outside gene matches: 11. Germline values: CDR1 SGHVS, CDR2 FQNEAQ.

CDR3: CASSPPFGLSGNTIYF. CDR3 DNA sequence: TGTGCCAGCTCACCACCGTTCGGGCTCTCTGGAAACACCATATATTTT. The chain is built from TRBV18 and TRBJ1-3, with D hard to call. CDR1 KGHSH and CDR2 LQKENI come from the germline V gene. Trimming took 0 bases from V and 0 from J, leaving 9 bases between them. The CDR3 has 16 residues.

CDR3: CATSRNRGQETQYF. For the CDR3, the DNA is TGTGCCACCAGCAGGAACAGGGGGCAAGAGACCCAGTACTTC. This sequence joins TRBV15 and TRBJ2-5, with TRBD1 matching over 8 bases. Germline assignment: CDR1 LNHNV and CDR2 YYDKDF (reference sequence). The CDR3 is 14 residues long. V trimming: 3 bases; J trimming: 2 bases; junction bases outside the gene matches: 2.

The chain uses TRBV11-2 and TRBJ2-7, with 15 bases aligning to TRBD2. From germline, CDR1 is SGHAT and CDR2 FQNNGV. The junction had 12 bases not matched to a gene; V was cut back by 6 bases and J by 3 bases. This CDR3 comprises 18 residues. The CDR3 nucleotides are TGTGCCAGCAGAGGGGGGGGACTAGCGGGAGGAGCCTACTACGAGCAGTACTTC. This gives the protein CASRGGGLAGGAYYEQYF.

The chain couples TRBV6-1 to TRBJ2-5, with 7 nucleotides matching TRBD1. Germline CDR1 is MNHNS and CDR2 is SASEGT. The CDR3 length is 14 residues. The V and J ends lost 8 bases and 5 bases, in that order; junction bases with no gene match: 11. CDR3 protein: CASETGAQDETQYF. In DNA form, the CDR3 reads TGTGCCAGCGAAACAGGGGCGCAGGACGAGACCCAGTACTTC.

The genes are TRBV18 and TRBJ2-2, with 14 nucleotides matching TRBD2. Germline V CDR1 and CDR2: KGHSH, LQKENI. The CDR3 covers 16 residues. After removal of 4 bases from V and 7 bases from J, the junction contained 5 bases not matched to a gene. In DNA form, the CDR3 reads TGTGCCAGCTCACGGGGACTAGCGGGAGAGAGCGGGGAGCTGTTTTTT. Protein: CASSRGLAGESGELFF.

The CDR3 loop reads CASSLEVSGRDTQYF. The CDR3 bases are TGTGCCAGCAGCTTGGAAGTTAGCGGGAGAGATACGCAGTATTTT. The rearrangement links TRBV5-4 to TRBJ2-3, with 9 bases fitting TRBD2. CDR3 length equals 15 residues. CDR1 is SGHNT, CDR2 YYREEE, per germline (reference sequence). V was pared by 0 bases and J by 5 bases, with 4 bases of the junction left unmatched.